These T cell receptor beta chains were read from a single sample in a study of blood T cell repertoires in COVID-19. Sequenced by immunoSEQ multiplex PCR; TCRdb stores in-frame clones only, minus some. The repertoire holds a few hundred thousand clones, roughly nine tenths seen once, with roughly 1.1% in the top ten. Specimen: PBMCs or T cells enriched from blood (not recorded which). The receptors shown here come from a young man who had recovered from COVID-19. The CDR3 runs from the conserved cysteine through the conserved F or W. The D gene is left open where the match is weak. Only some rows state a clone size, as once, few, many or a class for expanded clones.

D,size,V,J,CDR3,DNA
-,-,TRBV10-2,TRBJ1-6,CASTDEQGNRSPLHF,TGCGCCAGCACCGACGAGCAGGGGAATCGGTCACCCCTCCACTTT
-,-,TRBV5-1,TRBJ1-2,CASSPGQSNYGYTF,TGCGCCAGCAGCCCCGGACAGTCTAACTATGGCTACACCTTC
-,-,TRBV28,TRBJ2-2,CASRPGQNTGELFF,TGTGCCAGCAGACCGGGACAGAACACCGGGGAGCTGTTTTTT
-,-,TRBV7-8,TRBJ1-1,CASAYRVNTEAFF,TGTGCCAGCGCTTACAGGGTAAACACTGAAGCTTTCTTT
-,few,TRBV7-9,TRBJ2-7,CASSSQGGLYEQYF,TGTGCCAGCAGCTCACAGGGGGGGTTGTACGAGCAGTACTTC
-,-,TRBV5-6,TRBJ2-7,CASSYRVSYEQYF,TGTGCCAGCAGCTACAGGGTCTCCTACGAGCAGTACTTC
TRBD2,once,TRBV10-1,TRBJ2-3,CASSEKSGGLTSTDTQYF,TGCGCCAGCAGTGAGAAGAGCGGGGGACTGACTAGCACAGATACGCAGTATTTT
-,-,TRBV7-3,TRBJ2-3,CASSLSGTSTDTQYF,TGTGCCAGCAGCTTAAGCGGTACTAGCACAGATACGCAGTATTTT
-,-,TRBV2,TRBJ1-6,CASSGQGIGSPLHF,TGTGCCAGCAGCGGCCAGGGGATAGGGTCACCCCTCCACTTT
-,-,TRBV19,TRBJ1-4,CASSMEGNEKLFF,TGTGCCAGTAGTATGGAGGGTAACGAAAAACTGTTTTTT
-,-,TRBV5-4,TRBJ2-2,CASSLMSGELFF,TGTGCCAGCAGCTTGATGAGCGGAGAGCTGTTTTTT
-,once,TRBV20-1,TRBJ1-1,CSPTGFFEAFF,TGCAGTCCGACAGGTTTCTTTGAAGCTTTCTTT
TRBD2,-,TRBV10-1,TRBJ2-1,CASSGGLADNEQFF,TGCGCCAGTTCCGGGGGACTAGCCGACAATGAGCAGTTCTTC
-,-,TRBV25-1,TRBJ1-1,CASSPGQLEAFF,TGTGCCAGCAGCCCCGGACAGCTTGAAGCTTTCTTT
-,-,TRBV10-2,TRBJ1-1,CASSPLTEAFF,TGCGCCAGCAGTCCCCTCACTGAAGCTTTCTTT
-,-,TRBV19,TRBJ2-7,CASSQQVNSYEQYF,TGTGCCAGTAGCCAACAGGTGAACTCCTACGAGCAGTACTTC
-,-,TRBV25-1,TRBJ1-6,CASSAPAAGGMAPLHF,TGTGCCAGCAGTGCCCCCGCGGCGGGGGGCATGGCACCCCTCCACTTT
-,-,TRBV6-5,TRBJ2-7,CASSPGLNPYEQYF,TGTGCCAGCAGTCCGGGACTGAACCCCTACGAGCAGTACTTC
TRBD2,-,TRBV5-5,TRBJ2-5,CASSRTSVQETQYF,TGTGCCAGCAGCCGGACTAGCGTCCAAGAGACCCAGTACTTC
-,-,TRBV19,TRBJ1-2,CASSLTVPYGYTF,TGTGCCAGTAGCCTAACAGTACCCTATGGCTACACCTTC
-,-,TRBV28,TRBJ2-7,CASRSGLTPYEQYF,TGTGCCAGCAGATCCGGACTAACCCCGTACGAGCAGTACTTC
TRBD1,-,TRBV7-2,TRBJ2-1,CASSLKDRGIRSYNEQFF,TGTGCCAGCAGCTTAAAAGACAGGGGGATACGCTCCTACAATGAGCAGTTCTTC